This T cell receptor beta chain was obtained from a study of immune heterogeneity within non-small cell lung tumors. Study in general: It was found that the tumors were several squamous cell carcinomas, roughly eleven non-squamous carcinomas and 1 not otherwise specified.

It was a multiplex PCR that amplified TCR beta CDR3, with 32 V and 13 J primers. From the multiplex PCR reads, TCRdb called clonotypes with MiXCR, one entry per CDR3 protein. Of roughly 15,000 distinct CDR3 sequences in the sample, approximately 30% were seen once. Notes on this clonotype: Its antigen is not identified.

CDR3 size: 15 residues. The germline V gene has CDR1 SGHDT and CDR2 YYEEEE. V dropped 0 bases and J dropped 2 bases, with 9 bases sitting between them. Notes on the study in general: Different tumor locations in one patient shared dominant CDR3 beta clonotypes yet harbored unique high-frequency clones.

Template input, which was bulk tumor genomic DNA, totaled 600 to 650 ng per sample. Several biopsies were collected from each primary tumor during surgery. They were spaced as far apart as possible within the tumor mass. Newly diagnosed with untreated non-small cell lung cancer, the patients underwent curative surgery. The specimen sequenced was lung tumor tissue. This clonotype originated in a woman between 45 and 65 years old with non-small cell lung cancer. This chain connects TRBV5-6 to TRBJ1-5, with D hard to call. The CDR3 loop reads CASSLAAWGNQPQHF. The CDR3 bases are TGTGCCAGCAGCTTGGCGGCTTGGGGCAATCAGCCCCAGCATTTT.